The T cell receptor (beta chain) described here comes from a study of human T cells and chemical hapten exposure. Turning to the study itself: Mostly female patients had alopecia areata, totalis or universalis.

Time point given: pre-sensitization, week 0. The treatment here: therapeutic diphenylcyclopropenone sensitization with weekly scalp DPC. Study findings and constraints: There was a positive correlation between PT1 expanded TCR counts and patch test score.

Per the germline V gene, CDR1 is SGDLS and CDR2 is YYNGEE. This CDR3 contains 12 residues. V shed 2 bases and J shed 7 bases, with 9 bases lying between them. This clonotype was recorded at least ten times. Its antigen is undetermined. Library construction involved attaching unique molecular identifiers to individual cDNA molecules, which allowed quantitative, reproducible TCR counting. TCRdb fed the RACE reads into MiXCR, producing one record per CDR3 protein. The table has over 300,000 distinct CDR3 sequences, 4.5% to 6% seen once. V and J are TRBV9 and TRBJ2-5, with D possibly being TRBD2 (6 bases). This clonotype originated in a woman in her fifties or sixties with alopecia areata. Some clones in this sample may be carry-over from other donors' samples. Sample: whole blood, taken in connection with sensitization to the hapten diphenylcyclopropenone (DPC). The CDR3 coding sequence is TGTGCCAGCAGCGTTTCCGGGGGGACCCAGTACTTC. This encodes CASSVSGGTQYF. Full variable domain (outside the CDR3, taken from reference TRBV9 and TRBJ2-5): DSGVTQTPKHLITATGQRVTLRCSPRSGDLSVYWYQQSLDQGLQFLIQYYNGEERAKGNILERFSAQQFPDLHSELNLSSLELGDSALYFCASSVSGGTQYFGPGTRLLVL.